These 30 T cell receptor beta chains were sequenced from one sample in a study of identical twins. TCRdb independently ran MiXCR on the 5' RACE reads; one entry per CDR3 protein. The table includes about 660,000 distinct CDR3 sequences, over 8.5% detected once. Separately, the same data were catalogued under a study of yellow fever vaccine responses in identical twins.

Sequencing used PBMCs. The receptors come from a woman aged 18 to 35 in good health.

This clonotype was seen only a few times. V gene TRBV5-1 combines with J gene TRBJ2-2; the D is unclear. Trimming cost V 0 bases and J 0 bases, with 9 bases left between them. Per germline, CDR1 SGHRS and CDR2 YFSETQ. The CDR3 is 16 amino acids. Here the CDR3 DNA reads TGCGCCAGCAGCTTGGCCGAGAGGTCGAACACCGGGGAGCTGTTTTTT. It encodes CASSLAERSNTGELFF.

The J gene is TRBJ2-1, the V gene TRBV7-2; D possibly corresponds to TRBD1 (5 bases). V was trimmed by 5 bases and J by 11 bases, leaving 25 bases between them. CDR1 is SGHTA and CDR2 is FQGNSA in the germline V gene. The CDR3 contains 16 residues. This chain's CDR3 is CASSPIDTRAFSQQFF. The CDR3 region has the DNA TGTGCCAGCAGCCCTATCGATACCAGGGCCTTCTCACAGCAGTTCTTC.

This clonotype was seen repeatedly, ten times or more. V and J are TRBV4-1 and TRBJ2-7; D may be TRBD2 (5 bases). The CDR3 runs 16 residues. Germline assignment: CDR1 MGHRA and CDR2 YSYEKL. The germline V and J ends were trimmed by 2 bases and 5 bases, with 19 bases remaining between them. For the CDR3, the DNA is TGCGCCAGCAGCCAAATCGTAGCGAACCCGGCCGACGAGCAGTACTTC. It is translated as CASSQIVANPADEQYF.

The V and J genes are TRBV2 and TRBJ1-3; no firm D call. V was cut by 5 bases and J by 8 bases, with 10 bases left in between. The CDR3 runs to 12 residues. Looked up from germline, CDR1 is SNHLY and CDR2 is FYNNEI. The CDR3 is CASSRVGDTIYF. CDR3 nucleotides: TGTGCCAGCAGTAGGGTTGGGGACACCATATATTTT.

This clonotype was picked up many times. The chain links TRBV2 to TRBJ2-1; 9 nucleotides line up with TRBD2. From germline, CDR1 is SNHLY and CDR2 FYNNEI. After removal of 3 bases from V and 2 bases from J, the junction contained 5 bases not matched to a gene. The CDR3 extends over 16 amino acids. CDR3 in DNA: TGTGCCAGCAGTGAGTATGGGACTAGCCCCTACAATGAGCAGTTCTTC. Translation gives CASSEYGTSPYNEQFF.

V gene TRBV7-6 combines with J gene TRBJ2-2; 7 positions agree with TRBD1. After removal of 5 bases from V and 7 bases from J, the junction contained 10 bases not matched to a gene. The CDR3 totals 15 residues. CDR1 SGHVS and CDR2 FNYEAQ come from the germline V gene. The CDR3 loop is CASSEPGQTFGELFF. The CDR3 DNA reads TGTGCCAGCAGCGAACCGGGACAGACCTTCGGGGAGCTGTTTTTT. Filled out from reference TRBV7-6 and TRBJ2-2, the complete variable domain reads GAGVSQSPRYKVTKRGQDVALRCDPISGHVSLYWYRQALGQGPEFLTYFNYEAQQDKSGLPNDRFSAERPEGSISTLTIQRTEQRDSAMYRCASSEPGQTFGELFFGEGSRLTVL.

This clonotype was detected only a few times. This chain links TRBV12-3 or TRBV12-4 with TRBJ2-7; maybe TRBD1 (8 bases). This CDR3 is 16 amino acids long. Deletions cut 5 bases from V and 6 bases from J, with 23 bases between. The CDR3 DNA is TGTGCCAGCAGTACCTATGGACAGGGCCGCGGGGGCGAGCAGTACTTC. This translates into CASSTYGQGRGGEQYF.

This clonotype appeared a few times. The V and J genes are TRBV2 and TRBJ2-7; a weak D match, TRBD2 (5 bases). The length of the CDR3 is 16 residues. Germline V gene data show CDR1 as SNHLY and CDR2 as FYNNEI. V gave up 3 bases and J gave up 4 bases, with 19 bases separating them. This CDR3 reads CASSEARYPGLYEQYF. In DNA, the CDR3 is TGTGCCAGCAGTGAGGCTCGATATCCGGGGTTGTACGAGCAGTACTTC. Supplemented by reference TRBV2 and TRBJ2-7, the full variable domain reads EPEVTQTPSHQVTQMGQEVILRCVPISNHLYFYWYRQILGQKVEFLVSFYNNEISEKSEIFDDQFSVERPDGSNFTLKIRSTKLEDSAMYFCASSEARYPGLYEQYFGPGTRLTVT.

This clonotype has more than one count but fewer than ten. The V call is TRBV3-1, the J call TRBJ1-2; D possibly corresponds to TRBD1 (5 bases). The CDR3 is made up of 13 amino acids. Germline CDR1 is LGHDT and CDR2 is YNNKEL (reference sequence). Trimming took off 4 bases at V and 6 bases at J, with 12 bases between the two ends. CDR3 DNA: TGTGCCAGCAGCCCCAGGGTAATGCATGGCTACACCTTC. It translates to CASSPRVMHGYTF.

The genes are TRBV5-1 and TRBJ1-6; tentatively, D is TRBD1 (5 bases). Trimming removed 0 bases at V and 5 bases at J, with 9 bases between. From germline, CDR1 is SGHRS and CDR2 YFSETQ. The CDR3 contains 15 residues. The CDR3 DNA reads as TGCGCCAGCAGCTTGGCAGGGAAAGATAATTCACCCCTCCACTTT. This encodes CASSLAGKDNSPLHF.

This clonotype showed up many times. This sequence joins TRBV20-1 and TRBJ2-5; 12 bases are shared with TRBD2. CDR1 is DFQATT and CDR2 is SNEGSKA in the germline V gene (reference sequence). The CDR3 length is 16 residues. The ends lost 5 bases at V and 0 bases at J; junction bases unmatched: 7. This CDR3 is CSAPRTSGKYQETQYF. For the CDR3, the DNA is TGCAGTGCTCCAAGGACTAGCGGGAAGTACCAAGAGACCCAGTACTTC.

V and J are TRBV7-9 and TRBJ2-3; a weak D match, TRBD2 (5 bases). The CDR3 runs 10 residues. Germline V lookup: CDR1 SEHNR, CDR2 FQNEAQ (reference sequence). Trimming took 11 bases from V and 5 from J, leaving 8 bases between them. The CDR3 DNA follows: TGTGCCCTCGGAGGAGATACGCAGTATTTT. Translating it yields CALGGDTQYF.

Many counts were recorded for this clonotype. This chain uses TRBV12-3 or TRBV12-4 with TRBJ2-2; 15 bases are shared with TRBD2. The CDR3 is made up of 20 amino acids. The V gene end was trimmed by 3 bases and the J gene end by 1 base; junction bases not matched to a gene: 9. CDR3 in DNA: TGTGCCAGCAGTTTCAGGACTAGCGGGAGGGCCTCGGGGAACACCGGGGAGCTGTTTTTT. Translated, it gives CASSFRTSGRASGNTGELFF.

This clonotype was found a few times. The V gene is TRBV4-3, the J gene TRBJ2-1; tentatively, D is TRBD1 or TRBD2 (5 bases each). The CDR3 contains 15 residues. V dropped 0 bases and J dropped 7 bases, with 13 bases sitting between them. Germline V gene lookup returns CDR1 LGHNA and CDR2 YSLEER. The CDR3 sequence: CASSQDRGFGNEQFF. The CDR3 bases are TGCGCCAGCAGCCAAGATCGGGGCTTTGGTAATGAGCAGTTCTTC.

This clonotype was picked up many times. The CDR3 reads CSVEEGTTRTSLYF. As DNA, the CDR3 is TGCAGCGTTGAAGAGGGGACAACTCGTACGAGTCTTTACTTC. The V gene is TRBV29-1, the J gene TRBJ2-7; tentative D call: TRBD1 (6 bases). The CDR3 contains 14 residues. The germline CDR1 and CDR2 sequences are SQVTM and ANQGSEA. Trimming removed 0 bases from V and 13 bases from J, with 22 bases in between.

The chain has TRBV5-6 and TRBJ2-3; 7 bases map to TRBD1. Trimming cost V 3 bases and J 3 bases; bases outside gene matches: 7. Germline CDR1 and CDR2: SGHDT and YYEEEE. This CDR3 is built from 15 residues. As DNA, the CDR3 is TGTGCCAGCAGCTACGACAGGGAGTGGACAGATACGCAGTATTTT. This encodes CASSYDREWTDTQYF.

J is TRBJ2-7 and V is TRBV7-2; TRBD1 or TRBD2 may be the D gene (5 bases each). The V end was cut by 3 bases, the J end by 7 bases, with 19 bases between. CDR3 length equals 15 residues. Germline V gene data show CDR1 as SGHTA and CDR2 as FQGNSA. The CDR3 region is CASSFIRQGLAEQYF. The CDR3 bases are TGTGCCAGCAGCTTCATTCGGCAGGGATTAGCGGAGCAGTACTTC.

The table lists this clonotype with a few counts. This chain links TRBV3-1 with TRBJ2-5; D might be TRBD1 or TRBD2, each matching 7 bases. CDR1 and CDR2 from the germline V gene are LGHDT and YNNKEL (reference sequence). V lost 3 bases and J 7 bases, leaving 9 bases between the germline ends. The CDR3 runs to 12 residues. CDR3 region: CASSHRGGTQYF. CDR3 DNA sequence: TGTGCCAGCAGCCACAGGGGGGGGACCCAGTACTTC.

This clonotype has a handful of counts. The chain has TRBV9 and TRBJ1-1; the D gene is possibly TRBD1 (6 bases). CDR3 length: 14 amino acids. Germline loops: CDR1 SGDLS, CDR2 YYNGEE. V was shortened by 3 bases and J by 3 bases, with 12 bases between the two germline ends. The CDR3 loop is CASSATGTHTEAFF. The CDR3 nucleotides are TGTGCCAGCAGCGCAACAGGGACACACACTGAAGCTTTCTTT.

This chain joins TRBV7-9 and TRBJ1-1, with D hard to call. The CDR3 is made up of 15 amino acids. Germline V lookup: CDR1 SEHNR, CDR2 FQNEAQ (reference sequence). Trimming left V 1 base short and J 1 base short, with 10 bases between. CDR3 sequence (DNA): TGTGCCAGCAGCTTAGGGAGTTTTGCGAACACTGAAGCTTTCTTT. Translated, it gives CASSLGSFANTEAFF.

With respect to this clonotype: At one end the junction does not follow the germline gene, possibly because of a read error. The CDR3 DNA is TGCGCCAGCAGCGGTGCTAGCACAGATACGCATTATTTT. Translated: CASSGASTDTHYF. V and J are TRBV5-1 and TRBJ2-3; TRBD2 might be the D (5 bases). Per germline, CDR1 SGHRS and CDR2 YFSETQ. The CDR3 runs to 13 residues.

The sample holds a few counts of this clonotype. The V call is TRBV20-1, the J call TRBJ2-7, with D perhaps assigned TRBD1 or TRBD2 (5 bases each). Trimming took off 0 bases at V and 3 bases at J, with 15 bases between the two ends. CDR1 is DFQATT and CDR2 is SNEGSKA in the germline V gene (reference sequence). This CDR3 spans 15 amino acids. The CDR3 protein is CSARDLGVELYEQYF. DNA of the CDR3: TGCAGTGCTAGAGATTTGGGGGTTGAGCTCTACGAGCAGTACTTC.

J is TRBJ2-7 and V is TRBV14, with 7 bases aligning to TRBD2. The V segment lost 5 bases and the J segment 2 bases; nucleotides outside the gene matches: 9. The germline V gene has CDR1 SGHDN and CDR2 FVKESK. This CDR3 contains 15 residues. The CDR3 here is CASSREGSGTYEQYF. The CDR3 DNA reads TGTGCCAGCAGCAGGGAGGGATCTGGGACCTACGAGCAGTACTTC.

This clonotype occurred a few times. The V gene is TRBV11-2, the J gene TRBJ2-3; possibly TRBD2 for D (5 bases). Germline CDR1 SGHAT, CDR2 FQNNGV. CDR3 length equals 17 residues. V was shortened by 1 base and J by 4 bases, with 18 bases between the two germline ends. For the CDR3, the DNA is TGTGCCAGCAGCTTAGGGTTGGGAGCCCTGGGCCCAGATACGCAGTATTTT. Its translation is CASSLGLGALGPDTQYF.

This clonotype turned up a few times. The CDR3 DNA sequence: TGTGCCAGCAGCTATTCTGAGCGGGAGGGCACAGATACGCAGTATTTT. It translates to CASSYSEREGTDTQYF. This rearrangement joins TRBV7-6 to TRBJ2-3, with 9 bases matching TRBD2. Germline-derived CDR1 and CDR2 are SGHVS and FNYEAQ. V shed 4 bases and J 1 base; nucleotides not matched to a gene: 6. The length of the CDR3 is 16 residues.

This clonotype was picked up many times. This rearrangement joins TRBV5-1 to TRBJ2-2; either TRBD1 or TRBD2 may supply D (5 bases each). Germline V CDR1 and CDR2: SGHRS, YFSETQ. This CDR3 has 16 residues. V lost 0 bases and J 5 bases, leaving 14 bases between the germline ends. The DNA for the CDR3 is TGCGCCAGCAGCTTGGGGAACCGGGACCTTACCGGGGAGCTGTTTTTT. It specifies CASSLGNRDLTGELFF.

This clonotype turned up a few times. The chain couples TRBV10-3 to TRBJ2-1; possibly TRBD2 for D (6 bases). The germline V gene encodes CDR1 ENHRY and CDR2 SYGVKD. Deletions cut 0 bases from V and 6 bases from J, with 9 bases between. This CDR3 is 14 amino acids long. The CDR3 DNA reads as TGTGCCATCAGTGAGTCCGGGGGATTCAATGAGCAGTTCTTC. This codes for CAISESGGFNEQFF.

A word on this clonotype: At one of its ends the junction is not consistent with the germline gene, which may arise from a read error. The rearrangement uses TRBV7-7 and TRBJ2-2, with D possibly being TRBD1 or TRBD2 (5 bases each). CDR1 SSHAT and CDR2 FNYEAQ come from the germline V gene (reference sequence). The CDR3 consists of 17 residues. CDR3 loop: CASSENTGTPWTGELFF. The DNA of the CDR3 is TGTGCTAGCAGCGAAAATACCGGGACGCCTTGGACCGGGGAGCTGTTTTTT.

For the CDR3, the DNA is TGTGCCAGCAGCTTGGCTCGGGGGGGCCTCTCCTACAATGAGCAGTTCTTC. Its protein is CASSLARGGLSYNEQFF. The chain links TRBV5-6 to TRBJ2-1, with 8 bases identical to TRBD2. Germline V gene data show CDR1 as SGHDT and CDR2 as YYEEEE. This CDR3 has 17 amino acids. V trimming: 0 bases; J trimming: 0 bases; junction bases outside the gene matches: 5. Variable domain in full (rest from reference TRBV5-6 and TRBJ2-1): DAGVTQSPTHLIKTRGQQVTLRCSPKSGHDTVSWYQQALGQGPQFIFQYYEEEERQRGNFPDRFSGHQFPNYSSELNVNALLLGDSALYLCASSLARGGLSYNEQFFGPGTRLTVL.

This clonotype was counted between two and nine times. The chain combines TRBV12-3 or TRBV12-4 with TRBJ2-3, with a tentative D call TRBD2 (6 bases). The CDR3 totals 16 residues. V lost 3 bases, J lost 5 bases, and 18 bases lay in between. CDR3 coding DNA: TGTGCCAGCAGTTTGTCCTCTAGCGCCCCTGGAGATACGCAGTATTTT. This translates into CASSLSSSAPGDTQYF.